The sequence of this T cell receptor (beta chain) was determined in a study of CD8 T cells in Susac syndrome. The study, taken as a whole, reports: The study recognized that its TCR sequencing and HLA analysis covered a relatively small number of individuals.

This CDR3 is 14 amino acids long. V was clipped by 2 bases and J by 4 bases, with 9 bases between them. Germline assignment: CDR1 SGHRS and CDR2 YFSETQ. RNA was extracted with the RNeasy kit, and a quantity of roughly 0.5 to 1 ug was reverse transcribed using random hexamers. Multiplex PCR with immunoSEQ amplified the TCR beta CDR3 across 54 Vbeta and 13 Jbeta. TCRdb re-derived calls from the immunoSEQ multiplex PCR reads in MiXCR, one entry per CDR3 protein. The table lists roughly 120,000 distinct CDR3 sequences, around 94% of them singletons. Note on this clonotype: Its antigen remains unidentified.

Healthy donors constituted the controls, which were matched for age and sex. The TEMRA cells underwent FACS enrichment, while the CD8+ and CD4+ T cells underwent negative isolation. This sequence originates from a human donor in good health. The chain couples TRBV5-1 to TRBJ2-2; no clear D. The sample comprised CD4+ T cells from PBMCs. The CDR3 loop is CASSFSILTGELFF. Written as DNA, the CDR3 is TGCGCCAGCAGCTTCAGCATACTCACCGGGGAGCTGTTTTTT.